The source of this T cell receptor beta chain is a study of T cells in Graves' hyperthyroidism and ophthalmopathy. As for the study in general: Peripheral blood was drawn at first diagnosis, prior to all treatment.

Amplified TCR beta CDR3 regions derived from RNA transcripts. The HTBI primer set served for first-round RT-PCR of the TCR CDR3. Using its own MiXCR run on the multiplex PCR reads, TCRdb lists one record per CDR3 protein. In the table there are roughly 360,000 distinct CDR3 sequences, 13% of which are singletons. This clonotype has only a few counts. Germline CDR1 LGHDT, CDR2 YNNKEL (reference sequence). The ends were cut back, 5 bases at V and 7 bases at J, with 14 bases in the middle. CDR3 length equals 14 residues. Any patient presenting with uncontrolled infection, other autoimmune disease, pregnancy or lactation was left out. Drawn at first hyperthyroidism diagnosis, the blood sample preceded any ophthalmopathy symptoms.

Sequencing input: blood. The chain carries TRBV3-1 and TRBJ1-4; D is perhaps TRBD1 (6 bases). The sequence derives from a man in his thirties or forties with Graves' hyperthyroidism that later progressed to Graves' ophthalmopathy. This CDR3 is CASSLQGGREKLFF. The CDR3 bases are TGTGCCAGCAGCTTACAGGGAGGTCGTGAAAAACTGTTTTTT.